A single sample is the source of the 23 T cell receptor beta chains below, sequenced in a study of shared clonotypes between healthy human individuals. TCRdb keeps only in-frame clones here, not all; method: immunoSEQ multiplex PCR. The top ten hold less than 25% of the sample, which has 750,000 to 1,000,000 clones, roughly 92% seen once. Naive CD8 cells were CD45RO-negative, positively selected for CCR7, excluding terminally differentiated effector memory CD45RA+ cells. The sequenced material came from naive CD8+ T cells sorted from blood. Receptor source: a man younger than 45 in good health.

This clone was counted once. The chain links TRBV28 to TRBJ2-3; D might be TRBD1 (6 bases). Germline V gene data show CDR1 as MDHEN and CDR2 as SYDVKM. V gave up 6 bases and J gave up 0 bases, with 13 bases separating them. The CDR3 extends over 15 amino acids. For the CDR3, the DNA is TGTGCCAGCAGGCGGACAGTCACTAGCACAGATACGCAGTATTTT. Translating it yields CASRRTVTSTDTQYF.

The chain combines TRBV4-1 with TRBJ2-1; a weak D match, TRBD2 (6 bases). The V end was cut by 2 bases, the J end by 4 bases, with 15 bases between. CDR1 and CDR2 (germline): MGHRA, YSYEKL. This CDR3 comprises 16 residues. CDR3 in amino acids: CASSQTGDSAYNEQFF. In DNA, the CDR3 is TGCGCCAGCAGCCAAACTGGGGACTCGGCATACAATGAGCAGTTCTTC.

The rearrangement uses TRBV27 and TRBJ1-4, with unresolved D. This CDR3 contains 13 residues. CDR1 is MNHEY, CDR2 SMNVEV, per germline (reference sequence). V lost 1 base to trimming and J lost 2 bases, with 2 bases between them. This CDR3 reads CASSLFTNEKLFF. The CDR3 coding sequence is TGTGCCAGCAGTTTATTTACTAATGAAAAACTGTTTTTT.

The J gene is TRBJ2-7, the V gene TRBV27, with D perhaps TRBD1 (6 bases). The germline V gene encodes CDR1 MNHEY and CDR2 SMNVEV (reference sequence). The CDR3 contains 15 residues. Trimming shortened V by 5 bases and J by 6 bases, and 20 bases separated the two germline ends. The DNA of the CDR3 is TGTGCCAGCAGTGAAATCCCACAGGGTGTGGGCGAGCAGTACTTC. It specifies CASSEIPQGVGEQYF.

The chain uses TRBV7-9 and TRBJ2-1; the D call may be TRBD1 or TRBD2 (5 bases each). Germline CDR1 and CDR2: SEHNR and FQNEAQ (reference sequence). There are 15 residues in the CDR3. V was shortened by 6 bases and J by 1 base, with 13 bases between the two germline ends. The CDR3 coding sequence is TGTGCCAGCAGTCCTGCTGAGGGGTCCTACAATGAGCAGTTCTTC. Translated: CASSPAEGSYNEQFF.

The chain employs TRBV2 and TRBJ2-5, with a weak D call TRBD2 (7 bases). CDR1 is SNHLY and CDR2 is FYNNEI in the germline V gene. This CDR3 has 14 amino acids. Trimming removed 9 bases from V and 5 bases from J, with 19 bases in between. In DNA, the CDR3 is TGTGCCAGAAGAGTGGGGGGGCAAGAGGAGACCCAGTACTTC. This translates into CARRVGGQEETQYF.

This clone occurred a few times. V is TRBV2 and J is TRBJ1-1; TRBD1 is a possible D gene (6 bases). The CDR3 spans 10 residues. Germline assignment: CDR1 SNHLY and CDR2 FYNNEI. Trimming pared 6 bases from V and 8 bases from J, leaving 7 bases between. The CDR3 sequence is CASSGQEAFF. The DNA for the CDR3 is TGTGCCAGCAGCGGACAGGAAGCTTTCTTT. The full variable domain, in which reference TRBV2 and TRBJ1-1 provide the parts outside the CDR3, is EPEVTQTPSHQVTQMGQEVILRCVPISNHLYFYWYRQILGQKVEFLVSFYNNEISEKSEIFDDQFSVERPDGSNFTLKIRSTKLEDSAMYFCASSGQEAFFGQGTRLTVV.

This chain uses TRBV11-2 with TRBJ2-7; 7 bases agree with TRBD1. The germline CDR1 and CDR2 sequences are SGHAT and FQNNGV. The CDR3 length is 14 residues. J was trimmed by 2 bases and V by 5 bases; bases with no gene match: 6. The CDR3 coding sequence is TGTGCCAGCAGCGGCTGGGACAGAGCCTACGAGCAGTACTTC. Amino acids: CASSGWDRAYEQYF.

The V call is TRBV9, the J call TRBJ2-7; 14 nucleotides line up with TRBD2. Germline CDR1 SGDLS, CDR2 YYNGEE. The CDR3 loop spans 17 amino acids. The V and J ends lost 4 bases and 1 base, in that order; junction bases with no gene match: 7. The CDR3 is CASSLRTSGRRSYEQYF. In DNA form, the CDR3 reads TGTGCCAGCAGCCTGCGGACTAGCGGGAGGAGGTCCTACGAGCAGTACTTC.

This chain's CDR3 is CASSYSFKSQGETQYF. Here the CDR3 DNA reads TGTGCCAGCAGTTACTCGTTTAAGAGTCAGGGGGAGACCCAGTACTTC. The V gene is TRBV6-5, the J gene TRBJ2-5, with D tentatively TRBD1 (6 bases). From germline, CDR1 is MNHEY and CDR2 SVGAGI. This CDR3 contains 16 residues. Trimming cost V 0 bases and J 5 bases, with 16 bases left between them.

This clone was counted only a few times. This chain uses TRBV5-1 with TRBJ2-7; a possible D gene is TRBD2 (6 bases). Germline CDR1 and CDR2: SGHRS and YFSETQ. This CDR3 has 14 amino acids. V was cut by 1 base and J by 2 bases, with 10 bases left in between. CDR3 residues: CASSLRAGTYEQYF. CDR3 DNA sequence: TGCGCCAGCAGCTTGCGGGCGGGAACCTACGAGCAGTACTTC. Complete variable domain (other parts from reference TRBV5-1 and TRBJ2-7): KAGVTQTPRYLIKTRGQQVTLSCSPISGHRSVSWYQQTPGQGLQFLFEYFSETQRNKGNFPGRFSGRQFSNSRSEMNVSTLELGDSALYLCASSLRAGTYEQYFGPGTRLTVT.

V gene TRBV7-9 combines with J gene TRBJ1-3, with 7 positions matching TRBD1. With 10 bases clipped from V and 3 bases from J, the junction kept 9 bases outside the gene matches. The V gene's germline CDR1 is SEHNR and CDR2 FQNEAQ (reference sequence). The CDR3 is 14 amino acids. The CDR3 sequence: CATRLGDSGNTIYF. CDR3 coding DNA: TGTGCCACCCGATTGGGGGACAGTGGAAACACCATATATTTT.

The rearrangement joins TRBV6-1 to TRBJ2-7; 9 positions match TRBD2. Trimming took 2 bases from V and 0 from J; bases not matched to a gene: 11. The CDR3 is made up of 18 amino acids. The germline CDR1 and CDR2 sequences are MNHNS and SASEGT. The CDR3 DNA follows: TGTGCCAGCAGTGAATTCGTTTGGGCGGGAGGGCCCTCCTACGAGCAGTACTTC. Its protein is CASSEFVWAGGPSYEQYF.

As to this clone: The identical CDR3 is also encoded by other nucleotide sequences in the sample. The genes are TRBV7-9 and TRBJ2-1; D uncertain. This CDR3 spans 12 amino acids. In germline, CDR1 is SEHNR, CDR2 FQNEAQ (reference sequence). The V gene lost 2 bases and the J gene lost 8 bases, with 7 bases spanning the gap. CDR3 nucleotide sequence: TGTGCCAGCAGCTTACAAAGGGATGAGCAGTTCTTC. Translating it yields CASSLQRDEQFF.

CDR3 loop: CASSLDRGTGELFF. The CDR3 nucleotides read TGCGCCAGCAGCTTGGACAGGGGTACCGGGGAGCTGTTTTTT. The chain combines TRBV5-1 with TRBJ2-2; 7 bases map to TRBD1. Losses at the gene ends were 0 bases for V and 5 bases for J; bases not matched to a gene: 1. CDR3 length: 14 amino acids. The germline V gene has CDR1 SGHRS and CDR2 YFSETQ.

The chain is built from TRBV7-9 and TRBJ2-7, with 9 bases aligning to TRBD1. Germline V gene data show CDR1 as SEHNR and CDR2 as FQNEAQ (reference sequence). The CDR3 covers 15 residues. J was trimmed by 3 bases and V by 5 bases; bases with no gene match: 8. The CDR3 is CASSPRDRDVYEQYF. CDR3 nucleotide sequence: TGTGCCAGCAGCCCCCGGGACAGGGATGTCTACGAGCAGTACTTC.

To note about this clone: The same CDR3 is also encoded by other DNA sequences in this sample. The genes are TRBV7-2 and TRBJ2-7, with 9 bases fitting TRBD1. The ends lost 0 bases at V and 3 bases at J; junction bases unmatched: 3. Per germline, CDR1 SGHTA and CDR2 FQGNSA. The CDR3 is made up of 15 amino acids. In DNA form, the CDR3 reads TGTGCCAGCAGCTTAGCGCCGGGACAGGGCTACGAGCAGTACTTC. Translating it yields CASSLAPGQGYEQYF.

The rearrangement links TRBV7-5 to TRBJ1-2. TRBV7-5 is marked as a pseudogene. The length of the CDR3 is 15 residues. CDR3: CVRSPGWEGSYGYTF. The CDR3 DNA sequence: TGTGTCAGAAGCCCAGGATGGGAGGGGTCCTATGGCTACACCTTC.

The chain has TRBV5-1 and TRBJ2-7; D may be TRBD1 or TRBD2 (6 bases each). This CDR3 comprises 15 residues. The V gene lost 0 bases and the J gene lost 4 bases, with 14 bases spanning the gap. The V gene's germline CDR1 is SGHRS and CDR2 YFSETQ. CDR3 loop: CASSLVPGGGYEQYF. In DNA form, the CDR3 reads TGCGCCAGCAGCTTGGTCCCCGGGGGCGGATACGAGCAGTACTTC.

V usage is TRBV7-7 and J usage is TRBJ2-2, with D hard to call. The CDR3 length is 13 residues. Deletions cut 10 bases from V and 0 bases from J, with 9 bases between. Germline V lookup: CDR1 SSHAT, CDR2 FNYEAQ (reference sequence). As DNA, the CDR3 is TGTGCCACCCAAAATCCGAACACCGGGGAGCTGTTTTTT. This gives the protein CATQNPNTGELFF. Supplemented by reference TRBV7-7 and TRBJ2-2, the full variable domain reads GAGVSQSPRYKVTKRGQDVTLRCDPISSHATLYWYQQALGQGPEFLTYFNYEAQPDKSGLPSDRFSAERPEGSISTLTIQRTEQRDSAMYRCATQNPNTGELFFGEGSRLTVL.

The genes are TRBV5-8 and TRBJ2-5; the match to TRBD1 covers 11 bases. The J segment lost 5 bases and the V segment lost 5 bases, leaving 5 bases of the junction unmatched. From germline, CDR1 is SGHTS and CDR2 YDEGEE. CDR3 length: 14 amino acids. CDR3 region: CASRDRDRGETQYF. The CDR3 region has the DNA TGTGCCAGCAGGGACCGGGACAGGGGGGAGACCCAGTACTTC.

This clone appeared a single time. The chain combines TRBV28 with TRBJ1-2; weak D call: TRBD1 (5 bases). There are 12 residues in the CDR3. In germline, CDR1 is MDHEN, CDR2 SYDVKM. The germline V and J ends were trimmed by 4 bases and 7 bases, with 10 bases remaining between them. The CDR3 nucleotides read TGTGCCAGCAGTTCCCCCCAGGGTGGCTACACCTTC. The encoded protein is CASSSPQGGYTF.

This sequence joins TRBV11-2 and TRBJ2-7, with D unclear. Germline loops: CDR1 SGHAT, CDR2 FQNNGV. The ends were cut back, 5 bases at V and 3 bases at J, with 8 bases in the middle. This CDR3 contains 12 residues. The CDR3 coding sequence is TGTGCCAGCAGCGCAAGACTCTACGAGCAGTACTTC. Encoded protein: CASSARLYEQYF.